The TCR beta chain under discussion was sequenced for a study of naive and memory T cell subsets. Study observations and caveats: TCR transcript changes with activation or differentiation may affect this RNA method.

Ligated cDNA underwent four rounds of PCR with nested alpha and beta constant region primers and SP2. TCRdb re-called the 5' RACE reads with MiXCR, one entry per CDR3 protein. Altogether 30,000 to 40,000 distinct CDR3 sequences are present, over 15% being singletons, with the ten largest covering 2.6%. Judged by abundance, this clonotype is medium-sized. Its antigen is as yet unknown. The CDR3 totals 16 residues. The junction had 6 bases not matched to a gene; V was cut back by 3 bases and J by 0 bases. Germline-derived CDR1 and CDR2 are SGHAT and FQNNGV. TCR cDNA received a 3' ligated oligonucleotide that carried a UMI. RNA was extracted from over 2 ml of whole blood of healthy adults.

The chain joins TRBV11-2 to TRBJ2-3, with 7 bases identical to TRBD1. The sequence came from a female donor in good health. CDR3 coding DNA: TGTGCCAGCAGCTTCCGACAGGGCTCTAGCACAGATACGCAGTATTTT. Its translation: CASSFRQGSSTDTQYF. The whole variable domain, remainder taken from reference TRBV11-2 and TRBJ2-3, is EAGVAQSPRYKIIEKRQSVAFWCNPISGHATLYWYQQILGQGPKLLIQFQNNGVVDDSQLPKDRFSAERLKGVDSTLKIQPAKLEDSAVYLCASSFRQGSSTDTQYFGPGTRLTVL.